This T cell receptor beta chain was found in a study of blood T cell repertoires in COVID-19. In the study overall: Sources were T cells, B-cell-depleted T cells, or PBMCs; the material itself was cDNA or gDNA.

Assay: immunoSEQ multiplex PCR; the TCRdb copy retains only in-frame clones and omits some. In the table there are about 130,000 clones, around 83% of which are singletons. Deletions cut 6 bases from V and 7 bases from J, with 9 bases between. Germline CDR1 is MNHEY and CDR2 is SVGAGI. The CDR3 spans 11 residues. This clonotype was obtained from a man aged 25 to 40 who had recovered from COVID-19. The V call is TRBV6-5, the J call TRBJ1-1; D is ambiguous. Sequenced material: PBMCs or T cells enriched from blood (not recorded which). CDR3 nucleotides: TGTGCCAGCAGCAGACAAGTTGAAGCTTTCTTT. Amino acid sequence: CASSRQVEAFF.